This record covers a single T cell receptor beta chain. Its antigen is still unknown. Germline V gene lookup returns CDR1 GTSNPN and CDR2 SVGIG (reference sequence). Trimming shortened V by 3 bases and J by 8 bases, and 16 bases separated the two germline ends. This CDR3 has 14 amino acids. The sample is drawn from a study of cytomegalovirus exposure and HLA in healthy donors. PCR amplification relied on 60 Vbeta primers (plus 13 Jbeta primers). The repertoire was sequenced with immunoSEQ multiplex PCR; TCRdb's copy has only in-frame clones and lacks some. The sample lists around 160,000 clones; more than 75% were seen once. Study conclusions and caveats: It was taken for granted in presence/absence analyses that sequencing depth across donors was roughly uniform. A later analysis associated some 16,000 TCR beta sequences with HLA alleles at a 0.05 false discovery rate. CMV serostatus was the sole immune exposure data available. Excluded were some V segments that proved indistinguishable, including TRBV6-2 and TRBV6-3.

This rearrangement joins TRBV30 to TRBJ1-4, with TRBD1 as a possible D gene (5 bases). The clonotype comes from a male donor in good health and CMV-seronegative. Sequencing was performed on PBMCs. The CDR3 protein is CAWREGGAGEKLFF. CDR3 nucleotides: TGTGCCTGGAGGGAAGGAGGGGCAGGCGAAAAACTGTTTTTT.